These 19 T cell receptor beta chains came from one sample sequenced in a study of CD8+ T cells in alopecia areata. RNA extraction and reverse transcription yielded cDNA as sequencing template. Clones were sequenced by immunoSEQ multiplex PCR, and TCRdb holds only the in-frame ones, with some missing. The sample carries under 350,000 clones, roughly 64% recorded once. The treatment denotes: oral pan-JAK inhibitor, 5-10 mg twice daily. The input for sequencing was CD4+ T cells sorted from blood, taken at week 24, from a patient treated with tofacitinib. The receptors originated from a human donor with alopecia areata.

The rearrangement uses TRBV25-1 and TRBJ1-6; D possibly corresponds to TRBD1 (5 bases). The V end was cut by 8 bases, the J end by 7 bases, with 15 bases between. The germline CDR1 and CDR2 sequences are MGHDK and SYGVNS. This CDR3 is built from 14 residues. The CDR3 bases are TGTGCCAGCCCAGCCAGGGCTCAGAATTCACCCCTCCACTTT. Amino acid sequence: CASPARAQNSPLHF.

This chain connects TRBV5-1 to TRBJ2-7; 7 bases align to TRBD2. V lost 0 bases and J lost 0; bases outside the gene matches: 0. There are 14 residues in the CDR3. In germline, CDR1 is SGHRS, CDR2 YFSETQ. CDR3 residues: CASSLGDYSYEQYF. The CDR3 region has the DNA TGCGCCAGCAGCTTGGGGGACTACTCCTACGAGCAGTACTTC.

J is TRBJ2-1 and V is TRBV5-4, with 7 bases lining up with TRBD2. Trimming took 0 bases from V and 13 from J; bases not matched to a gene: 4. The CDR3 sequence is 12 residues long. The germline V gene has CDR1 SGHNT and CDR2 YYREEE (reference sequence). The CDR3 region is CASSLATGGQFF. The CDR3 nucleotides read TGTGCCAGCAGCTTGGCGACGGGGGGACAGTTCTTC.

The chain recombines TRBV7-8 with TRBJ2-7; D not resolved. The germline V gene has CDR1 SGHVS and CDR2 FQNEAQ. V was trimmed by 5 bases and J by 4 bases, leaving 12 bases between them. This CDR3 has 13 amino acids. CDR3 amino acids: CASSPHSPYEQYF. The CDR3 bases are TGTGCCAGCAGCCCCCACAGTCCATACGAGCAGTACTTC.

The chain has TRBV30 and TRBJ2-7; 11 bases are a match to TRBD1. Germline CDR1 and CDR2: GTSNPN and SVGIG (reference sequence). The V segment lost 1 base and the J segment 3 bases; nucleotides outside the gene matches: 5. The CDR3 consists of 15 residues. The CDR3 nucleotides read TGTGCCTGGAGTGGGGTGGGGACAGGGGGCTACGAGCAGTACTTC. It encodes CAWSGVGTGGYEQYF.

In this sample, this clone turned up a few times. The rearrangement joins TRBV5-1 to TRBJ2-3; D gene uncertain. The CDR3 sequence is 13 residues long. In germline, CDR1 is SGHRS, CDR2 YFSETQ. V was shortened by 4 bases and J by 5 bases, with 11 bases between the two germline ends. The CDR3 sequence: CASSTEFGDTQYF. CDR3 nucleotide sequence: TGCGCCAGCAGCACCGAATTCGGAGATACGCAGTATTTT.

This chain uses TRBV5-6 with TRBJ2-5; D might be TRBD2 (5 bases). The CDR3 is made up of 13 amino acids. From germline, CDR1 is SGHDT and CDR2 YYEEEE. The V end was cut by 4 bases, the J end by 7 bases, with 14 bases between. The CDR3 DNA follows: TGTGCCAGCAGCCTGGAAACACGGGGGACCCAGTACTTC. It is translated as CASSLETRGTQYF.

V and J are TRBV7-8 and TRBJ1-2, with TRBD1 matching over 9 bases. Germline V CDR1 and CDR2: SGHVS, FQNEAQ. The CDR3 totals 17 residues. V trimming: 5 bases; J trimming: 0 bases; junction bases outside the gene matches: 10. CDR3 DNA sequence: TGTGCCAGCAGCGCCCGGGACAGGGCCCTTGCTAACTATGGCTACACCTTC. It yields the protein CASSARDRALANYGYTF.

In this sample, this clone turned up a few times. This chain links TRBV15 with TRBJ1-4, with a possible D match to TRBD1 (5 bases). The ends were cut back, 1 base at V and 6 bases at J, with 6 bases in the middle. This CDR3 comprises 13 residues. CDR1 and CDR2 from the germline V gene are LNHNV and YYDKDF (reference sequence). The DNA of the CDR3 is TGTGCCACCAGCAGAGGGGGCGATGAAAAACTGTTTTTT. This translates into CATSRGGDEKLFF.

Only one count was recorded for this clone. The V and J genes are TRBV10-3 and TRBJ1-2, with 7 bases fitting TRBD1. CDR1 and CDR2 from the germline V gene are ENHRY and SYGVKD. This CDR3 has 16 amino acids. The V segment lost 6 bases and the J segment 2 bases; nucleotides outside the gene matches: 12. In nucleotides, the CDR3 is TGTGCCATCAGCTTCCTTGAACAGGGGTTAAACTATGGCTACACCTTC. The encoded protein is CAISFLEQGLNYGYTF.

The chain employs TRBV5-1 and TRBJ2-5; 8 bases agree with TRBD2. This CDR3 has 14 residues. Germline V gene data show CDR1 as SGHRS and CDR2 as YFSETQ. Trimming cost V 8 bases and J 5 bases; bases outside gene matches: 11. The chain's CDR3 is CASTGGAGSETQYF. The CDR3 DNA follows: TGCGCCAGTACCGGGGGGGCTGGATCGGAGACCCAGTACTTC. Filled out from reference TRBV5-1 and TRBJ2-5, the complete variable domain reads KAGVTQTPRYLIKTRGQQVTLSCSPISGHRSVSWYQQTPGQGLQFLFEYFSETQRNKGNFPGRFSGRQFSNSRSEMNVSTLELGDSALYLCASTGGAGSETQYFGPGTRLLVL.

Comments on this clone: This sample includes further DNA sequences coding for the same CDR3. V usage is TRBV20-1 and J usage is TRBJ2-1; TRBD2 matches 7 bases. The CDR3 spans 11 residues. Trimming took 3 bases from V and 9 from J; bases not matched to a gene: 2. Germline CDR1 and CDR2: DFQATT and SNEGSKA (reference sequence). In DNA form, the CDR3 reads TGCAGTGCTAGGGGAGGGACTGAGCAGTTCTTC. Its translation is CSARGGTEQFF.

The chain employs TRBV28 and TRBJ2-5, with D perhaps matching TRBD2 (5 bases). The CDR3 runs to 12 residues. V lost 5 bases to trimming and J lost 13 bases, with 17 bases between them. Germline V CDR1 and CDR2: MDHEN, SYDVKM. This CDR3 is CASSPTRTSGYF. CDR3 nucleotide sequence: TGTGCCAGCAGTCCTACGCGTACGAGCGGGTACTTC.

This clone was counted a single time. The V call is TRBV18, the J call TRBJ2-7; 11 bases align to TRBD2. The CDR3 has 15 amino acids. CDR1 is KGHSH and CDR2 is LQKENI in the germline V gene. The V and J ends lost 3 bases and 6 bases, in that order; junction bases with no gene match: 7. CDR3 loop: CASSPTSGALREQYF. For the CDR3, the DNA is TGTGCCAGCTCACCGACTAGCGGGGCCCTACGCGAGCAGTACTTC. The full variable domain, with the rest looked up from reference TRBV18 and TRBJ2-7, is NAGVMQNPRHLVRRRGQEARLRCSPMKGHSHVYWYRQLPEEGLKFMVYLQKENIIDESGMPKERFSAEFPKEGPSILRIQQVVRGDSAAYFCASSPTSGALREQYFGPGTRLTVT.

The chain is built from TRBV10-3 and TRBJ1-2; unclear D gene. V was pared by 11 bases and J by 6 bases, with 13 bases between. The CDR3 totals 11 residues. Germline V gives CDR1 ENHRY, CDR2 SYGVKD. The CDR3: CAARGGDGYTF. The CDR3 DNA follows: TGTGCCGCTCGCGGCGGAGATGGCTACACCTTC.

The chain uses TRBV27 and TRBJ2-5, with D perhaps matching TRBD2 (7 bases). V was cut by 10 bases and J by 3 bases, with 21 bases left in between. The CDR3 sequence is 15 residues long. Germline V gene data show CDR1 as MNHEY and CDR2 as SMNVEV (reference sequence). CDR3 DNA sequence: TGTGCCAACAATAACCGGGGGGCGCGGGAAGAGACCCAGTACTTC. Translating it yields CANNNRGAREETQYF.

This clone was detected only a few times. The genes are TRBV9 and TRBJ1-5; D is unresolved. CDR1 and CDR2 from the germline V gene are SGDLS and YYNGEE. Trimming left V 3 bases short and J 0 bases short, with 7 bases between. The CDR3 covers 14 residues. CDR3 region: CASSATDSNQPQHF. As DNA, the CDR3 is TGTGCCAGCAGCGCAACAGATAGCAATCAGCCCCAGCATTTT.

The sample holds a few counts of this clone. This sequence joins TRBV15 and TRBJ2-5; D remains unclear. The J call is in doubt because the DNA end fits TRBJ2-7 better. Germline V lookup: CDR1 LNHNV, CDR2 YYDKDF (reference sequence). The CDR3 spans 16 residues. The CDR3 protein is CATSRDLPKNGYEQYF. The CDR3 DNA reads as TGTGCCACCAGCAGAGATCTTCCGAAGAATGGCTACGAGCAGTACTTC.

The chain has TRBV30 and TRBJ1-4, with 7 bases matching TRBD1. The CDR3 is made up of 15 amino acids. In germline, CDR1 is GTSNPN, CDR2 SVGIG (reference sequence). Trimming removed 5 bases from V and 4 bases from J; junction bases left unmatched: 10. The CDR3 region is CAWGAGDRVNEKLFF. Here the CDR3 DNA reads TGTGCCTGGGGAGCGGGGGACAGAGTTAATGAAAAACTGTTTTTT.